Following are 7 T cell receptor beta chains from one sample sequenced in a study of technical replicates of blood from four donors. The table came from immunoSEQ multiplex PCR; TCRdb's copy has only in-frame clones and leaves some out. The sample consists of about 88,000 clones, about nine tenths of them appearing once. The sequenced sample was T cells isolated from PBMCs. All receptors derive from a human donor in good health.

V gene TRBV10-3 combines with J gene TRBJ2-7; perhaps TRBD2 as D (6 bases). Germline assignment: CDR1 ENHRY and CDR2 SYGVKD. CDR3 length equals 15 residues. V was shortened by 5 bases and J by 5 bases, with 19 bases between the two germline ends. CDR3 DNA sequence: TGTGCCATCAGTTCTGACGGCGGAGGGAACCACGAGCAGTACTTC. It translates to CAISSDGGGNHEQYF.

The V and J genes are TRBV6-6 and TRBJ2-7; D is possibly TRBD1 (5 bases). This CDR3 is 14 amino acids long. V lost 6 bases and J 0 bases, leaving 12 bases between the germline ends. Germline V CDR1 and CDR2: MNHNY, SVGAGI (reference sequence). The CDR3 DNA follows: TGTGCCAGCAGGGGGCGGAAAAGCTCCTACGAGCAGTACTTC. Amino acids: CASRGRKSSYEQYF.

The CDR3 nucleotides read TGTGCCAGCAGTTTAAGTTCTGAACTTTCTTACAATGAGCAGTTCTTC. Its translation is CASSLSSELSYNEQFF. The chain couples TRBV27 to TRBJ2-1; D not resolved. Trimming pared 2 bases from V and 4 bases from J, leaving 15 bases between. The length of the CDR3 is 16 residues. Germline V gene data show CDR1 as MNHEY and CDR2 as SMNVEV (reference sequence).

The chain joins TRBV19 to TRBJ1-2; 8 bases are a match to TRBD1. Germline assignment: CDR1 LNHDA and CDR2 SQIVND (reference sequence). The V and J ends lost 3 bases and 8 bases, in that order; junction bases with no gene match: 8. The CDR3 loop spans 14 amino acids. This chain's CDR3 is CASSISGGAGGYTF. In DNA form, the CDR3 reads TGTGCCAGTAGTATCTCAGGGGGCGCTGGGGGCTACACCTTC.

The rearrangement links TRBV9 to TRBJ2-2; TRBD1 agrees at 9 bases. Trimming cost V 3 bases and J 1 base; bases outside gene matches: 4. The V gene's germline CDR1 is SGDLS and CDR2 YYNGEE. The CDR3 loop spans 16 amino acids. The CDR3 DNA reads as TGTGCCAGCAGCGCCGGGGGACAGGGGAACACCGGGGAGCTGTTTTTT. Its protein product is CASSAGGQGNTGELFF.

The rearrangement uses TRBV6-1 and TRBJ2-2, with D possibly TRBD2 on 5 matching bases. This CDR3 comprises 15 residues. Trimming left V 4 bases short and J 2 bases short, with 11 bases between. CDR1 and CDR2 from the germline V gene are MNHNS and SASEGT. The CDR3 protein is CASSASRRNTGELFF. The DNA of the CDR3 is TGTGCCAGCAGTGCTAGCAGACGAAACACCGGGGAGCTGTTTTTT.

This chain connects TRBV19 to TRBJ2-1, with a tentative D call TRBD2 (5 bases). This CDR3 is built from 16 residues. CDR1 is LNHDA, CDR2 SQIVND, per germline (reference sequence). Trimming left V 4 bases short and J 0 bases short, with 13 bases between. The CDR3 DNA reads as TGTGCCAGTAGTAGCGACGGGGTTAGCTCCTACAATGAGCAGTTCTTC. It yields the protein CASSSDGVSSYNEQFF. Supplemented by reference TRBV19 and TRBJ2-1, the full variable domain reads DGGITQSPKYLFRKEGQNVTLSCEQNLNHDAMYWYRQDPGQGLRLIYYSQIVNDFQKGDIAEGYSVSREKKESFPLTVTSAQKNPTAFYLCASSSDGVSSYNEQFFGPGTRLTVL.